This T cell receptor beta chain was sequenced for a study of blood T cell repertoires in COVID-19 (TCRdb year 2020). In terms of the full investigation: Samples from collaborators originated in the United States, Italy and Spain and spanned both the acute and convalescent phases of COVID-19. Where available, HLA class I and class II types were taken from metadata supplied by the sample provider and were not determined by assay-based typing. Nearly every sample came with metadata listing a de-identified subject ID, COVID-19 status, age in years and sex. The material from the prospective study consisted of cDNA or gDNA derived from T cells, B-cell-depleted T cells, or PBMCs. The repertoires were released in a freely available public database intended as a resource for research on the immune response to SARS-CoV-2. The dataset comprised deeply sampled blood TCRbeta repertoires from subjects exposed to, actively infected with, or recovered from COVID-19. Samples came from the ongoing ImmuneRACE study (first 160 participants) plus 1,254 subjects from 6 global collaborators. The study at large found these results: Clinical and demographic metadata were provided uncurated, with the amount varying by source and participant.

The CDR1 and CDR2 encoded by the germline V gene are KGHDR and SFDVKD. Counted from cysteine to phenylalanine, this CDR3 has 17 amino acids. The entry retains the CDR3 DNA only, 51 bases that are in frame from base 1. V sheds 0 bases and J sheds 5 bases, leaving 18 bases between their ends. One collaborating source in Seattle enrolled patients during active infection and followed them longitudinally through the course of disease. Each collaborating institution followed its own protocols to collect whole blood in K2EDTA tubes. For TCRbeta analysis, collaborator samples were shipped as frozen whole blood, as isolated PBMCs, or as DNA extracted from either sample type. TCRbeta CDR3 regions were amplified from genomic DNA using the immunoSEQ Assay, a bias-controlled multiplex PCR. Concerning the study's data processing: The number of nucleated cells in each sample was estimated from the amplification of reference gene primers within the assay. To quantify the absolute abundance of each unique TCRbeta CDR3 rearrangement, sequence reads were collapsed and filtered. For each sample, productive Simpson clonality was calculated as the square root of Simpson's diversity index across productive rearrangements. This immuneACCESS table, as held by TCRdb, lists in-frame sequences with V and J called but not all clones. Of the missing ones, under half trace to an unresolved V gene in checked studies; the others have no known cause. The D gene and trimming were derived from the DNA, and the V and J assignments and clone size from that table. The sample contains about 260,000 clones, around nine tenths of them found a single time. Over 4% of the sample rests with the top ten.

Worth noting for this clone: This clone's antigen is unknown. Base-call qualities are not available, and no considerably larger clone is one nucleotide away.

This clonotype was obtained from a woman in her fifties or sixties with COVID-19, enrolled during active disease. The material sequenced was peripheral blood. The chain couples TRBV24-1 to TRBJ2-5; a tentative D call is TRBD1 (6 bases match). Here the CDR3 is given as CATSDLGTPEFAETQYF. The DNA sequence is TGTGCCACCAGTGATTTGGGGACACCGGAATTCGCGGAGACCCAGTACTTC.